This T cell receptor (beta chain) was recorded in a study of regulatory T cells in long-lasting Graves disease. Per the germline V gene, CDR1 is MGHRA and CDR2 is YSYEKL. This CDR3 has 15 amino acids. Trimming at V came to 2 bases and at J to 12 bases, leaving 14 bases not matched to a gene. Sequencing libraries for TCR beta were prepared with iRepertoire HTBI primers and Arm-PCR of CDR3 regions. TCRdb passed the multiplex PCR reads through MiXCR, listing each CDR3 protein once. The data show roughly 450,000 distinct CDR3 sequences, 20% to 25% seen once. As regards this clonotype: Its target is not known.

The time point here: persistent/refractory GD, antithyroid drugs over 5 years with positive TRAb. Making the TCR library involved RNA that had been extracted from PBMCs. The collection involved drawing 8 to 9 milliliters of peripheral blood into EDTA tubes. Study-wide results and limits: New patients shared fewer public clonotypes (more than 850) than persistent patients did (roughly 2,500). Persistent disease preferred TRBV28, TRBJ1-2 and TRBJ2-5. Reduced TCR diversity was observed in persistent Graves' patients versus newly diagnosed patients.

V and J are TRBV4-1 and TRBJ1-2; 8 positions match TRBD1. Source: peripheral blood mononuclear cells (PBMCs), taken when the disease was refractory, from a patient treated with antithyroid drugs. The clonotype originates from a female donor with Graves disease. CDR3 sequence reads: CASSQLADRGSSDTF. CDR3 nucleotides: TGCGCCAGCAGCCAACTCGCCGACAGGGGATCTAGCGACACCTTC.